This T cell receptor beta chain was sequenced in a study of early T cells in non-severe SARS-CoV-2 infection. Study details: Unpaired chains resulted from sequencing bulk RNA of unsorted whole blood.

Study-level results: Reliance on VDJdb matching favored anti-spike CD8 responses; private and CD4 specificities were missed.

This clonotype showed up many times. Its specificity is not known. Individual cDNA molecules carried attached unique molecular identifiers. TCRdb ran MiXCR on the 5' RACE reads and lists one entry per CDR3 protein. Of about 71,000 distinct CDR3 sequences detected, 9.5% to 15% appear once; the ten largest clones hold 2.5% to 3%. Germline values: CDR1 MNHEY, CDR2 SMNVEV (reference sequence). The V and J ends lost 2 bases and 9 bases respectively, with 13 bases between them. The CDR3 totals 14 residues. The material sequenced was whole blood, taken at baseline. The TCR originated in an adult who was a healthcare worker with PCR-confirmed SARS-CoV-2 infection or an uninfected control (not recorded which). The rearrangement uses TRBV27 and TRBJ2-2, with no clear D. CDR3 amino acids: CASSLQVPARELFF. The DNA of the CDR3 is TGTGCCAGCAGTTTACAAGTGCCGGCGAGGGAGCTGTTTTTT.